These 23 T cell receptor beta chains originate from one sample sequenced in a study of Graves' ophthalmopathy and Graves' hyperthyroidism. Amplification targeted the TCR beta CDR3 regions, with RNA transcripts as the source material. First-round RT-PCR used HTBI primers; second-round multiplex PCR followed. From the multiplex PCR reads, TCRdb called clonotypes with MiXCR, one entry per CDR3 protein. The sample lists 1 million to 1.3 million distinct CDR3 sequences, about two fifths seen once, with around 10% in the top ten. Material for sequencing was peripheral blood or thyroid tissue (not recorded which). Receptors were obtained from an adult man with Graves' hyperthyroidism.

The V and J genes are TRBV30 and TRBJ1-2; 11 bases are a match to TRBD1. The CDR3 sequence is 14 residues long. CDR1 is GTSNPN and CDR2 is SVGIG in the germline V gene (reference sequence). J gave up 7 bases and V 4 bases, and 8 bases lay outside the gene matches. CDR3 protein: CAWTYGQGASGYTF. In DNA form, the CDR3 reads TGTGCCTGGACCTACGGACAGGGGGCGAGTGGCTACACCTTC.

V usage is TRBV19 and J usage is TRBJ2-2, with D tentatively TRBD2 (5 bases). This CDR3 is built from 15 residues. Trimming removed 4 bases from V and 3 bases from J, with 12 bases in between. CDR1 is LNHDA and CDR2 is SQIVND in the germline V gene (reference sequence). CDR3 amino acids: CASSTLDSHTGELFF. DNA for the CDR3: TGTGCCAGTAGTACCCTGGACTCACACACCGGGGAGCTGTTTTTT.

This clonotype was counted ten times or more. CDR3 nucleotide sequence: TGTGCCAGCAGCCCAATCGGAGAGACCCAGTACTTC. Protein sequence: CASSPIGETQYF. V and J are TRBV7-9 and TRBJ2-5; D is unclear. Per germline, CDR1 SEHNR and CDR2 FQNEAQ (reference sequence). The CDR3 has 12 residues. V was cut by 5 bases and J by 4 bases, with 8 bases left in between.

This clonotype has a count of ten or more. The chain has TRBV29-1 and TRBJ1-2, with no clear D. Trimming pared 5 bases from V and 4 bases from J, leaving 11 bases between. The V gene's germline CDR1 is SQVTM and CDR2 ANQGSEA. CDR3 length: 12 amino acids. CDR3 coding DNA: TGCAGCGTTTGGCGGAGCCCCTATGGCTACACCTTC. This gives the protein CSVWRSPYGYTF.

V and J are TRBV5-5 and TRBJ1-6, with 9 bases matching TRBD1. Germline V gene lookup returns CDR1 SGHKS and CDR2 YYEKEE (reference sequence). V shed 4 bases and J 9 bases; nucleotides not matched to a gene: 8. This CDR3 has 15 amino acids. In DNA form, the CDR3 reads TGTGCCAGCAGCCACCCGGACAGGGGAGGTTCACCCCTCCACTTT. Encoded protein: CASSHPDRGGSPLHF.

There are a few counts of this clonotype. The rearrangement joins TRBV4-3 to TRBJ1-4; D is possibly TRBD1 (5 bases). V lost 0 bases to trimming and J lost 7 bases, with 15 bases between them. CDR1 is LGHNA, CDR2 YSLEER, per germline. The CDR3 consists of 16 residues. CDR3 residues: CASSQDLGQGFEKLFF. CDR3 in DNA: TGCGCCAGCAGCCAAGATCTCGGGCAGGGCTTTGAAAAACTGTTTTTT.

This clonotype has ten or more counts. The rearrangement uses TRBV7-2 and TRBJ1-2, with TRBD1 identical over 8 bases. CDR3 size: 15 residues. V trimming: 0 bases; J trimming: 5 bases; junction bases outside the gene matches: 5. Germline values: CDR1 SGHTA, CDR2 FQGNSA. The CDR3 coding sequence is TGTGCCAGCAGCTTAGCATCCGGGACAGGTTATGGCTACACCTTC. It yields the protein CASSLASGTGYGYTF.

This clonotype was observed a handful of times. The chain couples TRBV7-9 to TRBJ1-2; a weak D match, TRBD1 (6 bases). V lost 2 bases and J 6 bases, leaving 16 bases between the germline ends. This CDR3 has 15 residues. The V gene's germline CDR1 is SEHNR and CDR2 FQNEAQ (reference sequence). The CDR3 DNA reads as TGTGCCAGCAGCTTACGTCAGGGGCAACATAATGGCTACACCTTC. Translated, it gives CASSLRQGQHNGYTF.

This clonotype was observed at least ten times. This CDR3 reads CASSLDTAQETQYF. CDR3 nucleotide sequence: TGCGCCAGCAGCTTGGACACCGCTCAAGAGACCCAGTACTTC. V usage is TRBV5-1 and J usage is TRBJ2-5; D is unclear. From germline, CDR1 is SGHRS and CDR2 YFSETQ. The V gene lost 0 bases and the J gene lost 2 bases, with 8 bases spanning the gap. The CDR3 contains 14 residues. The whole variable domain, remainder taken from reference TRBV5-1 and TRBJ2-5, is KAGVTQTPRYLIKTRGQQVTLSCSPISGHRSVSWYQQTPGQGLQFLFEYFSETQRNKGNFPGRFSGRQFSNSRSEMNVSTLELGDSALYLCASSLDTAQETQYFGPGTRLLVL.

About this clonotype itself: In this CDR3 the conserved last residue, phenylalanine or tryptophan, is missing, so a read error is likely. The DNA is left out, because the CDR3 cannot be placed on it with certainty; the CDR3 is given as TCRdb lists it. This sequence joins TRBV2 and TRBJ1-1. Germline V gene data show CDR1 as SNHLY and CDR2 as FYNNEI. The CDR3 length equals 8 residues, ends included. CDR3 sequence reads: CASSSRSP.

The CDR3 nucleotides read TGCAGCGTTGAAATGGGAGCAGAGACCCAGTACTTC. Amino acids: CSVEMGAETQYF. The V call is TRBV29-1, the J call TRBJ2-5, with D perhaps TRBD2 (5 bases). This CDR3 spans 12 amino acids. From germline, CDR1 is SQVTM and CDR2 ANQGSEA. Trimming removed 2 bases at V and 4 bases at J, with 8 bases between. Full variable domain (rest looked up from reference TRBV29-1 and TRBJ2-5): SAVISQKPSRDICQRGTSLTIQCQVDSQVTMMFWYRQQPGQSLTLIATANQGSEATYESGFVIDKFPISRPNLTFSTLTVSNMSPEDSSIYLCSVEMGAETQYFGPGTRLLVL.

On this clonotype itself: The junction departs from the called germline gene at one end, perhaps through a read error. This chain links TRBV10-3 with TRBJ2-7; 7 bases agree with TRBD1. The V gene's germline CDR1 is ENHRY and CDR2 SYGVKD. CDR3 size: 16 residues. The CDR3 DNA reads TGTGCCAGCAGTTACTCGGTGTCAGGGGGCTCCTACGAGCAGTACTTC. Protein sequence: CASSYSVSGGSYEQYF.

This clonotype was recorded a few times. The gene calls are TRBV5-1 and TRBJ2-7; D is perhaps TRBD1 (6 bases). The length of the CDR3 is 15 residues. Germline lookup yields CDR1 SGHRS and CDR2 YFSETQ. The V end lost 4 bases, the J end lost 5 bases, and 19 bases lay between the germline ends. The CDR3 loop reads CASSLGTHRVDEQYF. The DNA for the CDR3 is TGCGCCAGCAGCCTCGGGACACATAGGGTCGACGAGCAGTACTTC.

The chain uses TRBV7-8 and TRBJ2-5; 10 bases fit TRBD2. CDR3 length: 17 residues. Trimming cost V 1 base and J 5 bases; bases outside gene matches: 10. Germline V CDR1 and CDR2: SGHVS, FQNEAQ. The CDR3 sequence is CASSLDPSGRLSETQYF. In DNA form, the CDR3 reads TGTGCCAGCAGCTTAGATCCTAGCGGGAGATTGTCGGAGACCCAGTACTTC.

In this sample, this clonotype turned up many times. The chain uses TRBV5-8 and TRBJ1-1, with 10 bases fitting TRBD1. V dropped 6 bases and J dropped 11; count of bases not matched to a gene: 7. The CDR3 length is 12 residues. The germline gives CDR1 SGHTS, CDR2 YDEGEE. The CDR3 nucleotides read TGTGCCAGCAATAAACCGGGACAGGGGGCTTTCTTT. Translating it yields CASNKPGQGAFF.

This clonotype was recorded many times. The chain joins TRBV2 to TRBJ1-5; D gene uncertain. Germline V lookup: CDR1 SNHLY, CDR2 FYNNEI. The germline V and J ends were trimmed by 7 bases and 8 bases, with 18 bases remaining between them. This CDR3 spans 14 amino acids. CDR3: CASTDGLLAEPQHF. The CDR3, as DNA: TGTGCCAGCACCGACGGCCTCTTGGCAGAGCCCCAGCATTTT.

The rearrangement uses TRBV30 and TRBJ1-2, with D possibly TRBD1 on 5 matching bases. V was cut by 1 base and J by 11 bases, with 20 bases left in between. The CDR3 loop spans 14 amino acids. Germline V lookup: CDR1 GTSNPN, CDR2 SVGIG (reference sequence). The CDR3 sequence is CAWSDMGTAAVYTF. CDR3 DNA sequence: TGTGCCTGGAGTGACATGGGGACCGCGGCCGTATACACCTTC.

For this clonotype: Being one base from a much bigger clone, this may be a read error. V gene TRBV7-2 combines with J gene TRBJ1-6; D is uncertain. The V gene's germline CDR1 is SGHTA and CDR2 FQGNSA. The CDR3 consists of 14 residues. This CDR3 reads CSSSQNSGNSPLHF. In DNA form, the CDR3 reads TGTTCCAGCTCCCAAAACAGCGGAAATTCACCCCTCCACTTT.

This clonotype showed up many times. J is TRBJ1-2 and V is TRBV7-2; the D is unclear. CDR3 length equals 13 residues. Between the trimmed V and J ends, which lost 5 bases and 4 bases, there was a span of 11 bases. Germline loops: CDR1 SGHTA, CDR2 FQGNSA. CDR3 DNA: TGTGCCAGCAGCCCCTCAGATCTCTATGGCTACACCTTC. Translated, it gives CASSPSDLYGYTF.

The chain is built from TRBV4-1 and TRBJ1-2; TRBD1 matches 8 bases. This CDR3 region has 14 residues. Germline assignment: CDR1 MGHRA and CDR2 YSYEKL. Trimming at V came to 6 bases and at J to 7 bases, leaving 10 bases not matched to a gene. Written as DNA, the CDR3 is TGCGCCAGCAGTCTTGACAGGGGATTCCCTGGCTACACCTTC. Translated, it gives CASSLDRGFPGYTF.

This clonotype was found many times. The rearrangement joins TRBV19 to TRBJ1-2; 9 bases agree with TRBD1. Germline-derived CDR1 and CDR2 are LNHDA and SQIVND (reference sequence). The CDR3 contains 16 residues. J lost 3 bases, V lost 9 bases, and 14 bases had no gene match. CDR3 DNA: TGTGCCAGCCGGGACAGGGTGTGGGGCTGGGACTATGGCTACACCTTC. It translates to CASRDRVWGWDYGYTF.

The V gene is TRBV7-9, the J gene TRBJ2-3; 10 nucleotides match TRBD2. This CDR3 spans 17 amino acids. Germline trimming cut 3 bases from V and 2 bases from J; bases unmatched to any gene: 8. The germline V gene has CDR1 SEHNR and CDR2 FQNEAQ (reference sequence). CDR3: CASSLVGLADLTDTQYF. CDR3 in DNA: TGTGCCAGCAGCTTGGTTGGACTAGCGGACCTCACAGATACGCAGTATTTT.

This chain connects TRBV15 to TRBJ1-1, with 7 bases that match TRBD1. The germline CDR1 and CDR2 sequences are LNHNV and YYDKDF (reference sequence). The CDR3 runs to 16 residues. The ends lost 5 bases at V and 1 base at J; junction bases unmatched: 10. As DNA, the CDR3 is TGTGCCACCAGCCACGACAGGGCGGGATGGAACACTGAAGCTTTCTTT. This translates into CATSHDRAGWNTEAFF.